Below are 9 T cell receptor beta chains sequenced from a single sample in a study of T cells in Graves' hyperthyroidism and ophthalmopathy. What was amplified from RNA transcripts were TCR beta CDR3 regions. The HTBI primer set drove a first-round RT-PCR of the TCR CDR3. TCRdb reanalysed the multiplex PCR reads using MiXCR and keeps one entry per CDR3 protein. Of 300,000 to 450,000 distinct CDR3 sequences listed, 15% are singletons. The sequencing sample was made of blood. The source of these receptors is a woman aged 30 to 39 with Graves' hyperthyroidism.

This chain uses TRBV11-2 with TRBJ1-3; maybe TRBD1 (6 bases). Germline V gene data show CDR1 as SGHAT and CDR2 as FQNNGV. The length of the CDR3 is 16 residues. The ends were cut back, 5 bases at V and 4 bases at J, with 18 bases in the middle. The CDR3 DNA reads as TGTGCCAGCAGCCCAGGGCGGGGGGCGAACGGAAACACCATATATTTT. As protein: CASSPGRGANGNTIYF.

This clonotype was seen repeatedly, ten times or more. The V gene is TRBV12-3 or TRBV12-4, the J gene TRBJ2-3, with D uncertain. V dropped 6 bases and J dropped 1 base, with 11 bases sitting between them. There are 14 residues in the CDR3. Written as DNA, the CDR3 is TGTGCCAGCAGCCTGTGGGGTGGCACAGATACGCAGTATTTT. It is translated as CASSLWGGTDTQYF.

Only a few counts were recorded for this clonotype. V usage is TRBV3-1 and J usage is TRBJ2-2; D might be TRBD1 or TRBD2, each matching 5 bases. This CDR3 spans 15 amino acids. Germline CDR1 LGHDT, CDR2 YNNKEL (reference sequence). V was cut by 7 bases and J by 6 bases, with 18 bases left in between. This chain's CDR3 is CASTSGTLASGELFF. CDR3 nucleotide sequence: TGTGCCAGCACCTCCGGGACCTTGGCGTCCGGGGAGCTGTTTTTT.

This clonotype occurred many times. The CDR3, as DNA: TGTGCCAGCAGTCGGGACAACTCTGGAAACACCATATATTTT. It yields the protein CASSRDNSGNTIYF. The chain recombines TRBV12-3 or TRBV12-4 with TRBJ1-3; a possible D gene is TRBD1 (6 bases). This CDR3 comprises 14 residues. V dropped 5 bases and J dropped 0 bases, with 8 bases sitting between them.

This clonotype has a count of ten or more. The chain is built from TRBV20-1 and TRBJ1-2, with a tentative D call TRBD1 (5 bases). The CDR3 loop spans 11 amino acids. The V gene's germline CDR1 is DFQATT and CDR2 SNEGSKA (reference sequence). Trimming cost V 7 bases and J 6 bases, with 12 bases left between them. CDR3 DNA sequence: TGCAGTGACCAGGGTAATGATGGCTACACCTTC. This translates into CSDQGNDGYTF.

The chain combines TRBV7-2 with TRBJ2-3; 9 positions agree with TRBD2. CDR3 length: 16 amino acids. Germline assignment: CDR1 SGHTA and CDR2 FQGNSA. J lost 6 bases, V lost 5 bases, and 12 bases had no gene match. CDR3 in amino acids: CASSPGAGGLLDTQYF. The CDR3 nucleotides are TGTGCCAGCAGCCCCGGTGCGGGAGGGCTGTTGGATACGCAGTATTTT.

This clonotype was counted only a few times. The rearrangement uses TRBV14 and TRBJ2-7, with 10 bases that match TRBD1. This CDR3 is 14 amino acids long. V lost 3 bases and J lost 2; bases outside the gene matches: 1. CDR1 and CDR2 from the germline V gene are SGHDN and FVKESK. This chain's CDR3 is CASSQDRGTYEQYF. The DNA for the CDR3 is TGTGCCAGCAGCCAGGACAGGGGGACCTACGAGCAGTACTTC.

A note on this clonotype: A read error is possible here, since a much larger clone lies one base away. The rearrangement uses TRBV7-9 and TRBJ1-1, with 9 positions matching TRBD1. CDR1 is SEHNR and CDR2 is FQNEAQ in the germline V gene (reference sequence). CDR3 length: 14 amino acids. For the CDR3, the DNA is TGTGCCAGCAGCACCGGACAGGGGAACACTGAAGCTTCCTTT. This gives the protein CASSTGQGNTEASF.

Many counts were recorded for this clonotype. The chain is built from TRBV5-1 and TRBJ2-3; D not certain. The CDR3 spans 15 residues. Trimming left V 0 bases short and J 0 bases short, with 8 bases between. Germline V gene data show CDR1 as SGHRS and CDR2 as YFSETQ. CDR3: CASSLDNASTDTQYF. CDR3 DNA sequence: TGCGCCAGCAGCTTGGATAACGCAAGCACAGATACGCAGTATTTT.